This record concerns one TCR beta chain sequence. The data are from a study of T cell changes during pregnancy in multiple sclerosis. The CDR3 covers 16 residues. J gave up 7 bases and V 5 bases, and 11 bases lay outside the gene matches. Germline CDR1 and CDR2: SGHNT and YENEEA. Clones were read by immunoSEQ multiplex PCR, and TCRdb kept only the in-frame ones, dropping some. This table has 20,000 to 25,000 clones, 85% to 95% appearing once. The rearrangement uses TRBV11-3 and TRBJ2-2, with 9 bases lining up with TRBD1. This receptor was identified in a female donor with multiple sclerosis, enrolled in a pregnancy study. Sample: CD4+ T cells from peripheral blood mononuclear cells, taken in the third trimester of pregnancy. The CDR3: CASSSHTGTGIGELFF. Written as DNA, the CDR3 is TGTGCCAGCAGCAGCCATACCGGGACAGGGATCGGGGAGCTGTTTTTT.